The clone carrying this TCR beta chain has just one count. TCRdb's table, derived via immunoSEQ multiplex PCR, lists solely in-frame clones and lacks some. Among over 25,000 clones listed, around nine tenths were seen once. This sample was included in a study of PD-1 and CTLA-4 blockade in melanoma. Trimming pared 6 bases from V and 1 base from J, leaving 7 bases between. This CDR3 is 13 amino acids long. The germline V gene encodes CDR1 MNHEY and CDR2 SVGAGI. The J gene is TRBJ1-5, the V gene TRBV6-5; no clear D gene. This receptor was obtained from a human donor with melanoma. The sample in question was CD8+ T cells from peripheral blood, obtained before anti-PD-1 treatment. CDR3 protein: CASRRESNQPQHF. The CDR3 nucleotides are TGTGCCAGCAGGAGGGAGAGCAATCAGCCCCAGCATTTT.